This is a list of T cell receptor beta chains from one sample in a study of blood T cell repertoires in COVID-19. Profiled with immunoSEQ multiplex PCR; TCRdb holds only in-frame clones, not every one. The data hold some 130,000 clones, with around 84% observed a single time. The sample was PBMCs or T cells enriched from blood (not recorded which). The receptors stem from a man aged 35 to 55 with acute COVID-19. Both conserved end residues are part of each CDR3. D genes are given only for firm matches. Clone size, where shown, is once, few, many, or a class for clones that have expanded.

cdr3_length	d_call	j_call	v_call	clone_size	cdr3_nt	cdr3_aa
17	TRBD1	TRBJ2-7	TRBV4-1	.	TGCGCCAGCAGCCAATATCCCTTTGAGACAGGGGGGGACGAGCAGTACTTC	CASSQYPFETGGDEQYF
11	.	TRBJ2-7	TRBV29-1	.	TGCAGCGTTGAAGCAGGCCACGAGCAGTACTTC	CSVEAGHEQYF
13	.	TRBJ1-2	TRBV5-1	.	TGCGCCAGCAGCTCCCTGGGAGGGTCTGGCTACACCTTC	CASSSLGGSGYTF
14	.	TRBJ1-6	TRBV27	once	TGTGCCAGCCGACAGGACCGCTCCAATTCACCCCTCCACTTT	CASRQDRSNSPLHF
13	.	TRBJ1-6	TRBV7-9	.	TGTGCCAGCAGCTTAGACGGGGATTCACCCCTCCACTTT	CASSLDGDSPLHF
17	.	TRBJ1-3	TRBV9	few	TGTGCCAGCAGCGTAGGAGGTGCGGTAAGCTCTGGAAACACCATATATTTT	CASSVGGAVSSGNTIYF
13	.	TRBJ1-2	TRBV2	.	TGTGCCAGCAGGGAGACGGAAAACTATGGCTACACCTTC	CASRETENYGYTF
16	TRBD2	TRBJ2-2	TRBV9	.	TGTGCCAGCAGCGTCGCGGGAGTGGGGAACACCGGGGAGCTGTTTTTT	CASSVAGVGNTGELFF
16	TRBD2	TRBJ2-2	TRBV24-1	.	TGTGCCACCAGTGATCGGACTAGCGGGCCCACCGGGGAGCTGTTTTTT	CATSDRTSGPTGELFF
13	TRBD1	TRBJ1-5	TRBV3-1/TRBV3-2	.	TGTGCCAGCAGCGAGGGGGCAAGCCAGCCCCAGCATTTT	CASSEGASQPQHF
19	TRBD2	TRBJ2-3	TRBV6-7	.	TGTGCCAGCAGTTACTCGGTTAGCGGGGGGGCTCTCGACAGAGATACGCAGTATTTT	CASSYSVSGGALDRDTQYF
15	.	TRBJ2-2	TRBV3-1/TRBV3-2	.	TGTGCCAGCAGCTGGGTGACTTCTACCGGAGGGGAGCTGTTTTTT	CASSWVTSTGGELFF
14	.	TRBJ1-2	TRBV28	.	TGTGCCAGCAGGCCGCAGTCGGGAGAGTATGGCTACACCTTC	CASRPQSGEYGYTF
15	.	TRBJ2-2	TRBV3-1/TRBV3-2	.	TGTGCCAGCAGTGGAGGACCGCTGAACACCGGGGAGCTGTTTTTT	CASSGGPLNTGELFF
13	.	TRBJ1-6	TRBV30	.	TGTGCCTGGACCGACGGGAATAATTCACCCCTCCACTTT	CAWTDGNNSPLHF
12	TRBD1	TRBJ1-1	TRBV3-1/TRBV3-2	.	TGTGCCAGCAGCCAAGGGGACAGTGAAGCTTTCTTT	CASSQGDSEAFF
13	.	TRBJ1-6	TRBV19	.	TGTGCCAGTAGTACAGGGGCCTATTCACCCCTCCACTTT	CASSTGAYSPLHF
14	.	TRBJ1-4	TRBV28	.	TGTGCCAGCAGTTTGGCGGGCAGTAATGAAAAACTGTTTTTT	CASSLAGSNEKLFF
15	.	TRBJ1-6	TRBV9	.	TGTGCCAGCAGCCCCGGACAGAGTCAGGGCCCTCCCCTCCACTTT	CASSPGQSQGPPLHF
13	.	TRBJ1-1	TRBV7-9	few	TGTGCCAGCAGCGAGACGAGGGAGATGGAAGCTTTCTTT	CASSETREMEAFF
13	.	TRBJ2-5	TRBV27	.	TGTGCCAGCAGTTTATCGAAGGGGCAGACCCAGTACTTC	CASSLSKGQTQYF
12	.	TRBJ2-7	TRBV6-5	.	TGTGCCAGCAGTCATTCCAGGTACGAGCAGTACTTC	CASSHSRYEQYF
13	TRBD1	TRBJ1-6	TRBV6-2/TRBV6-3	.	TGTGCCAGCAGTTGGGACAGCAATTCACCCCTCCACTTT	CASSWDSNSPLHF
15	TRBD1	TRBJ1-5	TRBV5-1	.	TGCGCCATCAGGGGACAGGGGTTTAGCAATCAGCCCCAGCATTTT	CAIRGQGFSNQPQHF
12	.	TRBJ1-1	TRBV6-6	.	TGTGCCACGACAGGCCAGAGTACTGAAGCTTTCTTT	CATTGQSTEAFF
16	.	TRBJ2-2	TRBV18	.	TGTGCCAGCTCCCCCAGAATCGGGGGGAACACCGGGGAGCTGTTTTTT	CASSPRIGGNTGELFF
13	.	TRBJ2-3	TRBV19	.	TGTGCCAGTATCCCTTCGGGGAGGGATACGCAGTATTTT	CASIPSGRDTQYF
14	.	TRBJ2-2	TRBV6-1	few	TGTGCCAGCAGTGATTCCGGGTTCGGCGGGGAGCTGTTTTTT	CASSDSGFGGELFF
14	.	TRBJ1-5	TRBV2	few	TGTGCCAGCGGCTACAGGGATGGCAATCAGCCCCAGCATTTT	CASGYRDGNQPQHF
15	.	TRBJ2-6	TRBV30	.	TGTGCCTGGAGTGTCCCCTTCTCTGGGGCCAACGTCCTGACTTTC	CAWSVPFSGANVLTF
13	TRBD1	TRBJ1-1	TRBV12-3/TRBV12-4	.	TGTGCCAGCGGGACAGGGATTGACACTGAAGCTTTCTTT	CASGTGIDTEAFF
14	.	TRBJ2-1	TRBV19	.	TGTGCCAGTAGTATAGGGGGCTCTTACAATGAGCAGTTCTTC	CASSIGGSYNEQFF
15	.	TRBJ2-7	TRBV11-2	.	TGTGCCAGCAGCCGGAACCGGGACACCACCTACGAGCAGTACTTC	CASSRNRDTTYEQYF
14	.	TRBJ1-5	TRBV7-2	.	TGTGCCAGCAGCTTAGCGCACATGAATCAGCCCCAGCATTTT	CASSLAHMNQPQHF
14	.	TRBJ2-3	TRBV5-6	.	TGTGCCAGCAGCATGACTACAGGGCCAGATACGCAGTATTTT	CASSMTTGPDTQYF
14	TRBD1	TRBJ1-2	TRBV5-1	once	TGCGCCAGCGGGGGACAGGGGGCTAACTATGGCTACACCTTC	CASGGQGANYGYTF
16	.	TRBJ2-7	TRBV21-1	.	TGTGCCAGCAACATTAGGGTTGCAGGGTGCCCCTACGAGCAGTACTTC	CASNIRVAGCPYEQYF
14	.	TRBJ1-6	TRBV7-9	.	TGTGCCAGCAGCTTACGAGGGTATAGATCACCCCTCCACTTT	CASSLRGYRSPLHF
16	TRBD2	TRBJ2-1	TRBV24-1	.	TGTGCCACCAGTGATTCCCTAGCGGGAGGATACAATGAGCAGTTCTTC	CATSDSLAGGYNEQFF
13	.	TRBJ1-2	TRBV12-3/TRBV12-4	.	TGTGCCAGCAGTTTTTTGAGGGAGGGTGGCTACACCTTC	CASSFLREGGYTF
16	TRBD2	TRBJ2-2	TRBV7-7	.	TGTGCTAGCAGCTTAAGGCTAGCGGGGGGAGTCGGGGAGCTGTTTTTT	CASSLRLAGGVGELFF
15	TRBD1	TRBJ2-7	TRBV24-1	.	TGTGCCACCAGTGACCCCGGGACAGGGGGCTACGAGCAGTACTTC	CATSDPGTGGYEQYF
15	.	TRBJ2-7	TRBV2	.	TGTGCCAGCAGTGCCGGGACTGCAAGCTCCTACGAGCAGTACTTC	CASSAGTASSYEQYF
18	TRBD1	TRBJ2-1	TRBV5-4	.	TGTGCCAGCAGCTTGGGATTGCCCCGGGACAGGGGATACAATGAGCAGTTCTTC	CASSLGLPRDRGYNEQFF
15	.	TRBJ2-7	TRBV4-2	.	TGTGCCAGCAGCCAAGGGGACATAGACTCCTACGAGCAGTACTTC	CASSQGDIDSYEQYF
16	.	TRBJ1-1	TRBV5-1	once	TGCGCCAGCAGCCCCAACGTCAGGGTACAGAGCACTGAAGCTTTCTTT	CASSPNVRVQSTEAFF
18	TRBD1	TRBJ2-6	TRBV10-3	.	TGTGCCATCAGTGGACTATACAGGGGGCGTTCTGGGGCCAACGTCCTGACTTTC	CAISGLYRGRSGANVLTF
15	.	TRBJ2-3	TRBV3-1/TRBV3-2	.	TGTGCCAGCAGCCAAACCCCTTGGAGGACAGATACGCAGTATTTT	CASSQTPWRTDTQYF
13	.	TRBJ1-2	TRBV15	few	TGTGCCACCAGCAGAGATCAGAACTATGGCTACACCTTC	CATSRDQNYGYTF